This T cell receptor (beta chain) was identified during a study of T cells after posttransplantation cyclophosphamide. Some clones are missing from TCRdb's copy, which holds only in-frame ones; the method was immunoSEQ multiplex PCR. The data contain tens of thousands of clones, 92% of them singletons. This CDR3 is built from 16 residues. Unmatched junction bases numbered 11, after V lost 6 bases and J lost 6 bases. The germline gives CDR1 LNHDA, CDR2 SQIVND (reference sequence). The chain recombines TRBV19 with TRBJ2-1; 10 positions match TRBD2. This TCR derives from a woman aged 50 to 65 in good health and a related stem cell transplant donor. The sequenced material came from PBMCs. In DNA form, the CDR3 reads TGTGCCAGTAGCTCCAGCGGGGGGGCCGGCGGCAATGAGCAGTTCTTC. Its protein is CASSSSGGAGGNEQFF.